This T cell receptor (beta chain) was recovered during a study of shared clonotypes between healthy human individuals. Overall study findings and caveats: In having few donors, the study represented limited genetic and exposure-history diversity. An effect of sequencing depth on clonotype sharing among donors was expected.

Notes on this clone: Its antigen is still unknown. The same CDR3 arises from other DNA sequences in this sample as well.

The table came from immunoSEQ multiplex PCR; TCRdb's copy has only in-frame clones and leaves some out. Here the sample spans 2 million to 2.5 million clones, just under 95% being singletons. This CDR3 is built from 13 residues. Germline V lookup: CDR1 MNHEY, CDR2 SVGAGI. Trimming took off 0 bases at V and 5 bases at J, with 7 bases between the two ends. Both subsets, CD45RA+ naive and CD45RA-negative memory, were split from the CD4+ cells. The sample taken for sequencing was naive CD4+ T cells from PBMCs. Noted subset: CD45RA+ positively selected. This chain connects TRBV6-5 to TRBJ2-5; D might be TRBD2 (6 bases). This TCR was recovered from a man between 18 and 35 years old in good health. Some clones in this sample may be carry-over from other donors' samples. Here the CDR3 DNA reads TGTGCCAGCAGTTACTCGCGGGGCGAGACCCAGTACTTC. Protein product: CASSYSRGETQYF.